The 23 T cell receptor beta chains listed next were all sequenced from one sample in a study of cytomegalovirus exposure and HLA in healthy donors. Primers: 60 Vbeta forward and 13 Jbeta reverse. The method was immunoSEQ multiplex PCR; TCRdb's version includes in-frame clones alone and lacks a portion of them. The sample lists over 100,000 clones, about 74% occurring once. The sequenced sample was PBMCs. These receptors all stem from a man in his forties or fifties in good health and CMV-seropositive.

The sample holds a few counts of this clone. The chain is built from TRBV2 and TRBJ1-5, with 9 bases matching TRBD1. The CDR3 sequence is 14 residues long. V was pared by 7 bases and J by 2 bases, with 3 bases of the junction left unmatched. The germline gives CDR1 SNHLY, CDR2 FYNNEI. In DNA form, the CDR3 reads TGTGCCAGCACGGACAGGGGAGGCAATCAGCCCCAGCATTTT. Translation: CASTDRGGNQPQHF.

V gene TRBV19 combines with J gene TRBJ2-3; TRBD2 agrees at 8 bases. Germline trimming cut 1 base from V and 4 bases from J; bases unmatched to any gene: 7. The length of the CDR3 is 16 residues. From germline, CDR1 is LNHDA and CDR2 SQIVND (reference sequence). The CDR3 nucleotides read TGTGCCAGTAGTATAGTGATGGCGGGGGGTTCAGATACGCAGTATTTT. Translating gives CASSIVMAGGSDTQYF.

This clone has only one observation. The chain employs TRBV9 and TRBJ2-3; 8 bases are a match to TRBD1. V lost 0 bases, J lost 5 bases, and 5 bases stayed unmatched. This CDR3 is built from 15 residues. CDR1 SGDLS and CDR2 YYNGEE come from the germline V gene. CDR3 in amino acids: CASSVGGRGRDTQYF. The DNA of the CDR3 is TGTGCCAGCAGCGTAGGTGGCAGGGGGCGAGATACGCAGTATTTT.

This chain uses TRBV7-2 with TRBJ2-7, with 13 bases identical to TRBD2. After removal of 5 bases from V and 7 bases from J, the junction contained 11 bases not matched to a gene. The CDR3 contains 16 residues. Germline V gives CDR1 SGHTA, CDR2 FQGNSA. The CDR3 sequence is CASSPWTSGRGVEQYF. DNA of the CDR3: TGTGCCAGCAGCCCGTGGACTAGCGGGAGAGGAGTAGAGCAGTACTTC.

This clone was counted a single time. The chain joins TRBV7-6 to TRBJ2-2, with 7 bases fitting TRBD2. This CDR3 has 18 amino acids. The germline CDR1 and CDR2 sequences are SGHVS and FNYEAQ. Trimming at V came to 5 bases and at J to 0 bases, leaving 12 bases not matched to a gene. The chain's CDR3 is CASSPLASGAANTGELFF. CDR3 DNA: TGTGCCAGCAGCCCCCTGGCTAGCGGAGCCGCGAACACCGGGGAGCTGTTTTTT.

This clone was counted a single time. CDR3 nucleotides: TGTGCCAGTAGTATGGAGGACAGGGGGAATAGACTCACCGGGGAGCTGTTTTTT. Its protein is CASSMEDRGNRLTGELFF. The chain recombines TRBV19 with TRBJ2-2, with 10 bases fitting TRBD1. CDR3 size: 18 residues. Germline V gene data show CDR1 as LNHDA and CDR2 as SQIVND (reference sequence). V shed 3 bases and J 4 bases; nucleotides not matched to a gene: 11. The entire variable domain, with the rest obtained from reference TRBV19 and TRBJ2-2, is as follows: DGGITQSPKYLFRKEGQNVTLSCEQNLNHDAMYWYRQDPGQGLRLIYYSQIVNDFQKGDIAEGYSVSREKKESFPLTVTSAQKNPTAFYLCASSMEDRGNRLTGELFFGEGSRLTVL.

This chain uses TRBV28 with TRBJ1-2, with 10 bases aligning to TRBD1. The CDR3 is made up of 13 amino acids. The germline CDR1 and CDR2 sequences are MDHEN and SYDVKM. Unmatched junction bases numbered 3, after V lost 6 bases and J lost 5 bases. This CDR3 reads CASRTGGRYGYTF. The CDR3 DNA sequence: TGTGCCAGCAGGACAGGGGGCAGATATGGCTACACCTTC.

This sequence joins TRBV19 and TRBJ1-5, with a possible D match to TRBD1 (6 bases). Germline V lookup: CDR1 LNHDA, CDR2 SQIVND (reference sequence). The CDR3 runs 11 residues. The CDR3 loop is CGGGNNQPQHF. The CDR3 DNA reads as TGTGGCGGGGGCAACAATCAGCCCCAGCATTTT.

This chain connects TRBV10-3 to TRBJ2-7, with a tentative D call TRBD2 (6 bases). V was shortened by 10 bases and J by 3 bases, with 19 bases between the two germline ends. Germline V gene data show CDR1 as ENHRY and CDR2 as SYGVKD. The CDR3 is 14 residues long. The CDR3 spells CATGGVGGNYEQYF. CDR3 DNA sequence: TGTGCCACAGGCGGGGTCGGGGGAAACTACGAGCAGTACTTC.

This chain joins TRBV27 and TRBJ2-7, with 9 bases aligning to TRBD1. The CDR3 has 14 residues. Germline trimming cut 5 bases from V and 2 bases from J; bases unmatched to any gene: 4. CDR1 is MNHEY, CDR2 SMNVEV, per germline (reference sequence). The CDR3 nucleotides are TGTGCCAGCAGTCTACAGGGGGCCACCTACGAGCAGTACTTC. Translated: CASSLQGATYEQYF.

The rearrangement uses TRBV4-2 and TRBJ2-1, with TRBD2 matching over 7 bases. The CDR3 is 17 residues long. The germline V gene encodes CDR1 LGHNA and CDR2 YNFKEQ. Unmatched junction bases numbered 7, after V lost 1 base and J lost 1 base. The CDR3 DNA is TGTGCCAGCAGCCAAGGCGCTAGCGGACTTTCCTACAATGAGCAGTTCTTC. It specifies CASSQGASGLSYNEQFF.

The chain couples TRBV6-5 to TRBJ2-3, with D perhaps TRBD1 (5 bases). V lost 6 bases and J lost 0, with 13 bases in between. The CDR3 is 15 residues long. The germline gives CDR1 MNHEY, CDR2 SVGAGI. CDR3 coding DNA: TGTGCCAGCAGGCTTAGACAGTTTAGCACAGATACGCAGTATTTT. Translated, it gives CASRLRQFSTDTQYF.

The DNA of the CDR3 is TGTGCCAGCAGCTTAGGTCGCGGACAGGGAGGTCAGCCCCAGCATTTT. Translating gives CASSLGRGQGGQPQHF. The rearrangement joins TRBV5-6 to TRBJ1-5, with 8 bases matching TRBD1. The V and J ends lost 2 bases and 6 bases, in that order; junction bases with no gene match: 10. The CDR3 length is 16 residues. CDR1 and CDR2 (germline): SGHDT, YYEEEE.

The chain uses TRBV7-9 and TRBJ2-7; D is possibly TRBD1 (6 bases). Looked up from germline, CDR1 is SEHNR and CDR2 is FQNEAQ (reference sequence). This CDR3 has 13 residues. Between the trimmed V and J ends, which lost 5 bases and 3 bases, there was a span of 11 bases. This CDR3 is CASSPRGDYEQYF. The CDR3 nucleotides are TGTGCCAGCAGCCCCAGGGGCGACTACGAGCAGTACTTC.

The V call is TRBV9, the J call TRBJ1-3; TRBD1 matches at 8 bases. This CDR3 contains 15 residues. Germline V gene sequence: CDR1 SGDLS, CDR2 YYNGEE. V shed 1 base and J 4 bases; nucleotides not matched to a gene: 4. The CDR3, as DNA: TGTGCCAGCAGCGTACAGGGGGCTTCAGGAAACACCATATATTTT. Its protein is CASSVQGASGNTIYF.

V is TRBV10-3 and J is TRBJ2-3; 8 bases are shared with TRBD1. Germline V gene lookup returns CDR1 ENHRY and CDR2 SYGVKD. The junction had 7 bases not matched to a gene; V was cut back by 6 bases and J by 2 bases. This CDR3 has 15 residues. The chain's CDR3 is CAIRRQGIHTDTQYF. Here the CDR3 DNA reads TGTGCCATCAGGAGACAGGGGATACACACAGATACGCAGTATTTT.

The chain uses TRBV19 and TRBJ1-2; 7 bases are a match to TRBD1. From germline, CDR1 is LNHDA and CDR2 SQIVND (reference sequence). The CDR3 covers 17 residues. Losses at the gene ends were 7 bases for V and 8 bases for J; bases not matched to a gene: 22. In nucleotides, the CDR3 is TGTGCCAGTACCATCACAGGGGCCGCCGATAAGGCGAGGGGCTACACCTTC. Encoded protein: CASTITGAADKARGYTF.

This chain joins TRBV28 and TRBJ2-1; TRBD1 matches 7 bases. Per germline, CDR1 MDHEN and CDR2 SYDVKM. This CDR3 comprises 14 residues. After removal of 4 bases from V and 4 bases from J, the junction contained 4 bases not matched to a gene. CDR3 region: CASSSPGQYNEQFF. DNA of the CDR3: TGTGCCAGCAGTTCCCCGGGACAGTACAATGAGCAGTTCTTC. The variable domain in full, completed from reference TRBV28 and TRBJ2-1, reads DVKVTQSSRYLVKRTGEKVFLECVQDMDHENMFWYRQDPGLGLRLIYFSYDVKMKEKGDIPEGYSVSREKKERFSLILESASTNQTSMYLCASSSPGQYNEQFFGPGTRLTVL.

V usage is TRBV2 and J usage is TRBJ2-3; TRBD2 matches at 8 bases. The CDR3 contains 14 residues. The trim removed 5 bases at V and 4 bases at J, leaving 5 bases unmatched. Germline-derived CDR1 and CDR2 are SNHLY and FYNNEI. The CDR3 is CASSYRGGPDTQYF. Written as DNA, the CDR3 is TGTGCCAGCAGTTATCGCGGGGGGCCAGATACGCAGTATTTT.

This clone was counted a single time. The chain joins TRBV11-2 to TRBJ2-7; TRBD1 aligns across 11 bases. In germline, CDR1 is SGHAT, CDR2 FQNNGV. V lost 1 base, J lost 1 base, and 0 bases stayed unmatched. The CDR3 has 15 residues. The CDR3 DNA reads TGTGCCAGCAGCTTAGGGGACAGGGGGTCCTACGAGCAGTACTTC. It is translated as CASSLGDRGSYEQYF.

This sequence joins TRBV28 and TRBJ2-5; 11 bases map to TRBD2. Gene TRBJ2-7 matches the end of the DNA better, so the J call may be wrong. The CDR3 is 15 residues long. Germline CDR1 and CDR2: MDHEN and SYDVKM. The DNA of the CDR3 is TGTGCCAGCAGAGAAGCTAGCGGGGGGTACTACGAGCAGTACTTC. It codes for CASREASGGYYEQYF.

The V and J genes are TRBV9 and TRBJ2-5; TRBD1 matches 7 bases. The germline V gene encodes CDR1 SGDLS and CDR2 YYNGEE. Unmatched junction bases numbered 7, after V lost 4 bases and J lost 4 bases. CDR3 length equals 14 residues. The CDR3 sequence: CASSTSGTAETQYF. CDR3 sequence (DNA): TGTGCCAGCAGCACCTCCGGGACAGCAGAGACCCAGTACTTC.

The V gene is TRBV5-4, the J gene TRBJ2-1; D is possibly TRBD2 (6 bases). The CDR3 is 16 residues long. Trimming removed 0 bases at V and 6 bases at J, with 16 bases between. Germline values: CDR1 SGHNT, CDR2 YYREEE (reference sequence). The CDR3 DNA reads TGTGCCAGCAGCTTGGATGGGACTCCGCGCGGCAATGAGCAGTTCTTC. This codes for CASSLDGTPRGNEQFF. Using reference TRBV5-4 and TRBJ2-1 for the parts outside the CDR3, the full variable domain is ETGVTQSPTHLIKTRGQQVTLRCSSQSGHNTVSWYQQALGQGPQFIFQYYREEENGRGNFPPRFSGLQFPNYSSELNVNALELDDSALYLCASSLDGTPRGNEQFFGPGTRLTVL.